The count of the clone carrying this TCR beta chain is one. The antigen is unknown. The sample is drawn from a study of Graves' ophthalmopathy and Graves' hyperthyroidism. Study observations and caveats: The model flagged ophthalmopathy progression at roughly 70% sensitivity and less than 75% specificity.

RNA transcripts yielded amplified TCR beta CDR3 regions. Investigators did first-round RT-PCR with HTBI primers, then second-round multiplex PCR. Each CDR3 protein is one row after TCRdb ran MiXCR on the multiplex PCR reads. The sample includes 500,000 to 700,000 distinct CDR3 sequences, about 24% of them seen just once. The TCR sequence derives from a woman aged 18-29 years with stable Graves' hyperthyroidism. Some clones in this sample may be carry-over from other donors' samples. The specimen was peripheral blood.

For the CDR3, the DNA is TGTGCCAGCAGTTGGAAACCTGGGGTCACTGAAGCTTTCTTT. It encodes CASSWKPGVTEAFF. The gene calls are TRBV6-2 or TRBV6-3 and TRBJ1-1; D is uncertain. In germline, CDR1 is MNHEY, CDR2 SVGEGT. This CDR3 region has 14 residues. V lost 4 bases, J lost 4 bases, and 13 bases lay in between.